This T cell receptor beta chain appears in the sequencing data of a study of PD-L1 blockade in urothelial cancer. The CDR3 is 14 amino acids. Trimming took 4 bases from V and 10 from J; bases not matched to a gene: 7. Germline V gives CDR1 MNHEY, CDR2 SVGAGI. This clone was observed a few times. The method was immunoSEQ multiplex PCR; TCRdb's version includes in-frame clones alone and lacks a portion of them. The data show more than 80,000 clones, about four fifths seen once. The sample was PBMCs, taken around atezolizumab (anti-PD-L1) treatment. The chain couples TRBV6-5 to TRBJ1-4; 9 bases line up with TRBD1. The source is a man aged 65-85 years with urothelial cancer. This CDR3 is CASSWDRVGAKLFF. DNA of the CDR3: TGTGCCAGCAGTTGGGACAGGGTTGGTGCAAAACTGTTTTTT.